Shown below are 31 T cell receptor beta chains from a single sample sequenced in a study of T cell repertoires in cytomegalovirus infection (dated by TCRdb to between 2018 and 2021). Their antigens remain unidentified. Data came from an Illumina HiSeq 1500. TCRdb trimmed the raw reads at Q25, called clones with MiXCR and kept productive beta chains. Rows matching on CDR3 protein sequence are summarized as one entry with the most common DNA and genes. Present in this sample are roughly 68,000 distinct CDR3 sequences, approximately 22% of which were seen just once. Around 77% of the sample is held by the ten biggest clonotypes. The sample comprised PBMCs, sequenced either directly or after in vitro stimulation (not recorded which). The receptors originated from a human donor in good health (CMV status not recorded). Some clones in this sample may be carry-over from other donors' samples.

This clonotype occurred many times. This rearrangement joins TRBV7-9 to TRBJ1-1; D gene unclear. This CDR3 is built from 16 residues. Germline CDR1 SEHNR, CDR2 FQNEAQ (reference sequence). The V end lost 0 bases, the J end lost 1 base, and 12 bases lay between the germline ends. The CDR3 bases are TGTGCCAGCAGCTTAGCGCGATTAGGGAAGAACACTGAAGCTTTCTTT. This gives the protein CASSLARLGKNTEAFF.

The chain is built from TRBV29-1 and TRBJ2-2; 14 nucleotides align to TRBD2. Trimming removed 7 bases from V and 7 bases from J; junction bases left unmatched: 8. The CDR3 contains 15 residues. Per the germline V gene, CDR1 is SQVTM and CDR2 is ANQGSEA. The DNA of the CDR3 is TGCAGCGCGACGGGACTAGCGGGAGCAAGCGGGGAGCTGTTTTTT. It translates to CSATGLAGASGELFF.

This clonotype has a count of ten or more. This chain links TRBV6-1 with TRBJ2-1, with 9 bases that match TRBD1. After removal of 7 bases from V and 4 bases from J, the junction contained 8 bases not matched to a gene. Germline V gene lookup returns CDR1 MNHNS and CDR2 SASEGT. CDR3 length: 15 residues. CDR3 bases: TGTGCCAGCACTAAGGACAGGGGTTCTTACAATGAGCAGTTCTTC. This gives the protein CASTKDRGSYNEQFF.

This clonotype was seen many times. The V call is TRBV7-2, the J call TRBJ2-1, with D hard to call. Trimming took off 1 base at V and 2 bases at J, with 9 bases between the two ends. The CDR3 totals 15 residues. CDR1 is SGHTA, CDR2 FQGNSA, per germline. Written as DNA, the CDR3 is TGTGCCAGCAGCTTAGAAATAGCCCCCTACAATGAGCAGTTCTTC. Protein: CASSLEIAPYNEQFF.

This clonotype occurred a few times. CDR3 nucleotide sequence: TGTGCCAGCAGCTCGTCTCATACCTACAATGAGCAGTTCTTC. Protein sequence: CASSSSHTYNEQFF. The J gene is TRBJ2-1, the V gene TRBV11-3; D is unclear. The CDR3 sequence is 14 residues long. V lost 4 bases and J 2 bases, leaving 9 bases between the germline ends. Looked up from germline, CDR1 is SGHNT and CDR2 is YENEEA.

On this clonotype itself: At one end the junction does not follow the germline gene, possibly because of a read error. V gene TRBV7-2 combines with J gene TRBJ2-3; perhaps TRBD2 as D (6 bases). The CDR3 totals 15 residues. Per the germline V gene, CDR1 is SGHTA and CDR2 is FQGNSA. The CDR3 bases are TGTGCCAGCCAGCTGATGGGCACTAGCACAGATACGCAGTGTTTT. It translates to CASQLMGTSTDTQCF.

There are many counts of this clonotype. V and J are TRBV7-9 and TRBJ2-7; no clear D gene. Per germline, CDR1 SEHNR and CDR2 FQNEAQ (reference sequence). This CDR3 spans 11 amino acids. Trimming cost V 4 bases and J 7 bases, with 8 bases left between them. As DNA, the CDR3 is TGTGCCAGCAGCTACACCGGGGAGCAGTACTTC. Amino acid sequence: CASSYTGEQYF. The variable domain in full, with the rest retrieved from reference TRBV7-9 and TRBJ2-7, is DTGVSQNPRHKITKRGQNVTFRCDPISEHNRLYWYRQTLGQGPEFLTYFQNEAQLEKSRLLSDRFSAERPKGSFSTLEIQRTEQGDSAMYLCASSYTGEQYFGPGTRLTVT.

This clonotype was picked up a small number of times. The chain is built from TRBV28 and TRBJ1-4; 9 bases are shared with TRBD1. After removal of 6 bases from V and 2 bases from J, the junction contained 19 bases not matched to a gene. There are 20 residues in the CDR3. CDR1 and CDR2 (germline): MDHEN, SYDVKM. This CDR3 is CASSPPDRGWGWGTNEKLFF. The CDR3 DNA is TGTGCCAGCAGCCCCCCGGACAGGGGTTGGGGTTGGGGCACTAATGAAAAACTGTTTTTT.

This clonotype was found a few times. V and J are TRBV12-3 or TRBV12-4 and TRBJ2-7; 9 nucleotides line up with TRBD2. The trim removed 6 bases at V and 6 bases at J, leaving 9 bases unmatched. This CDR3 is 14 amino acids long. The CDR3 protein is CASSRAGGQGEQYV. CDR3 sequence (DNA): TGTGCCAGCAGCCGAGCGGGAGGCCAGGGCGAGCAGTACGTC.

This clonotype was recorded a few times. The chain links TRBV6-5 to TRBJ2-5, with D maybe TRBD2 (5 bases). Trimming left V 3 bases short and J 5 bases short, with 13 bases between. This CDR3 is 14 amino acids long. The germline gives CDR1 MNHEY, CDR2 SVGAGI. The CDR3 spells CASSYLPSLETQYF. In DNA form, the CDR3 reads TGTGCCAGCAGTTATCTTCCTAGCCTGGAGACCCAGTACTTC.

This clonotype was seen ten or more times. The chain has TRBV7-8 and TRBJ1-5; D is uncertain. Germline V gives CDR1 SGHVS, CDR2 FQNEAQ. Between the trimmed V and J ends, which lost 5 bases and 0 bases, there was a span of 11 bases. The CDR3 has 15 residues. The CDR3 DNA reads as TGTGCCAGCAGCCCCCGTCCTTATAGCAATCAGCCCCAGCATTTT. Translation gives CASSPRPYSNQPQHF.

The genes are TRBV10-3 and TRBJ2-7; 9 bases are shared with TRBD2. This CDR3 spans 16 amino acids. CDR1 and CDR2 from the germline V gene are ENHRY and SYGVKD. After removal of 1 base from V and 9 bases from J, the junction contained 13 bases not matched to a gene. The CDR3 coding sequence is TGTGCCATCAGTGAGTTGGGGTCTAGCGGGACCCTCGGGCAGTACTTC. Translating gives CAISELGSSGTLGQYF.

The V and J genes are TRBV24-1 and TRBJ2-5; no definite D call. V lost 0 bases, J lost 2 bases, and 9 bases lay in between. There are 15 residues in the CDR3. Germline lookup yields CDR1 KGHDR and CDR2 SFDVKD. CDR3 sequence: CATSDLWAGQETQYF. The CDR3 DNA reads TGTGCCACCAGTGATTTGTGGGCAGGTCAAGAGACCCAGTACTTC.

The gene calls are TRBV7-9 and TRBJ1-1, with unresolved D. This CDR3 region has 10 residues. In germline, CDR1 is SEHNR, CDR2 FQNEAQ (reference sequence). V was clipped by 5 bases and J by 7 bases, with 5 bases between them. CDR3 residues: CASSGVEAFF. DNA of the CDR3: TGTGCCAGCAGCGGGGTTGAAGCTTTCTTT.

The chain is built from TRBV30 and TRBJ2-3; 9 bases agree with TRBD1. The V segment lost 2 bases and the J segment 2 bases; nucleotides outside the gene matches: 5. CDR3 size: 15 residues. Germline V gene data show CDR1 as GTSNPN and CDR2 as SVGIG (reference sequence). This chain's CDR3 is CAWSPGQGPTDTQYF. The CDR3 DNA sequence: TGTGCCTGGAGTCCGGGACAGGGCCCCACAGATACGCAGTATTTT.

This clonotype was observed a handful of times. The chain has TRBV11-2 and TRBJ1-2, with 7 bases that match TRBD1. In germline, CDR1 is SGHAT, CDR2 FQNNGV. The CDR3 spans 13 residues. J lost 2 bases, V lost 4 bases, and 1 base had no gene match. The CDR3 DNA sequence: TGTGCCAGCAGCTGGGGACAGAACTATGGCTACACCTTC. As protein: CASSWGQNYGYTF.

This clonotype was found many times. The chain links TRBV27 to TRBJ2-1; TRBD2 matches at 11 bases. Germline trimming cut 5 bases from V and 4 bases from J; bases unmatched to any gene: 16. CDR1 and CDR2 (germline): MNHEY, SMNVEV (reference sequence). The length of the CDR3 is 19 residues. CDR3 sequence (DNA): TGTGCCAGCAGTCTCACCGGGGCCGGGACTAGCGGTTATTACAATGAGCAGTTCTTC. Encoded protein: CASSLTGAGTSGYYNEQFF.

In its sample, this clonotype was seen a few times. V usage is TRBV23-1 and J usage is TRBJ2-3; 9 nucleotides align to TRBD1. TRBV23-1 belongs to the ORF category, with a function that is uncertain. This CDR3 comprises 16 residues. V shed 4 bases, J shed 4 bases, and the junction held 9 bases outside the gene matches. As DNA, the CDR3 is TGCGCCAGCAGTCGTATTGGACAGGGGTGTCCAGATACGCAGTATTTT. It encodes CASSRIGQGCPDTQYF.

There are many counts of this clonotype. The V and J genes are TRBV7-2 and TRBJ2-3; 13 bases match TRBD2. Germline CDR1 reads SGHTA; CDR2 reads FQGNSA. The CDR3 contains 19 residues. V dropped 2 bases and J dropped 0; count of bases not matched to a gene: 8. In DNA, the CDR3 is TGTGCCAGCAGCTTATCTAGGGGGACTAGCGGGGCAAGCACAGATACGCAGTATTTT. Protein: CASSLSRGTSGASTDTQYF.

The genes are TRBV7-9 and TRBJ1-1; D may be TRBD1 (6 bases). This CDR3 spans 12 amino acids. V lost 6 bases, J lost 5 bases, and 10 bases lay in between. Germline V gene sequence: CDR1 SEHNR, CDR2 FQNEAQ (reference sequence). The CDR3 DNA is TGTGCCAGCAGTTACAGGGAAACTGAAGCTTTCTTT. Amino acid sequence: CASSYRETEAFF.

In this sample, this clonotype turned up many times. The chain links TRBV7-2 to TRBJ2-2; weak D call: TRBD2 (5 bases). The CDR3 has 15 amino acids. V lost 4 bases and J lost 1, with 10 bases in between. The germline V gene has CDR1 SGHTA and CDR2 FQGNSA. CDR3 DNA: TGTGCCAGCAGCTCACTACGGGGGAACACCGGGGAGCTGTTTTTT. It encodes CASSSLRGNTGELFF. The full variable domain, completed using reference TRBV7-2 and TRBJ2-2, is GAGVSQSPSNKVTEKGKDVELRCDPISGHTALYWYRQSLGQGLEFLIYFQGNSAPDKSGLPSDRFSAERTGGSVSTLTIQRTQQEDSAVYLCASSSLRGNTGELFFGEGSRLTVL.

The chain joins TRBV4-3 to TRBJ1-1; no definite D call. There are 13 residues in the CDR3. Germline CDR1 is LGHNA and CDR2 is YSLEER. Between the trimmed V and J ends, which lost 1 base and 2 bases, there was a span of 5 bases. The CDR3 bases are TGCGCCAGCAGCCAAGCCCCAAACACTGAAGCTTTCTTT. Residues: CASSQAPNTEAFF.

This clonotype was observed a handful of times. This chain uses TRBV7-2 with TRBJ2-2; TRBD1 agrees at 7 bases. Unmatched junction bases numbered 4, after V lost 5 bases and J lost 1 base. The CDR3 consists of 15 residues. Germline V gives CDR1 SGHTA, CDR2 FQGNSA. The CDR3: CASSPGTVNTGELFF. The CDR3 bases are TGTGCCAGCAGCCCAGGGACAGTGAACACCGGGGAGCTGTTTTTT. Full variable domain (remainder filled in from reference TRBV7-2 and TRBJ2-2): GAGVSQSPSNKVTEKGKDVELRCDPISGHTALYWYRQSLGQGLEFLIYFQGNSAPDKSGLPSDRFSAERTGGSVSTLTIQRTQQEDSAVYLCASSPGTVNTGELFFGEGSRLTVL.

This clonotype came up a few times. The chain employs TRBV7-8 and TRBJ1-2; 8 bases are a match to TRBD1. Germline V gene lookup returns CDR1 SGHVS and CDR2 FQNEAQ. The CDR3 has 14 amino acids. V lost 5 bases to trimming and J lost 4 bases; unmatched junction nucleotides: 6. CDR3 sequence reads: CASSAQQGVYGYTF. The CDR3, as DNA: TGTGCCAGCAGCGCGCAACAGGGGGTCTATGGCTACACCTTC.

V usage is TRBV19 and J usage is TRBJ1-5, with 7 bases fitting TRBD1. This CDR3 contains 14 residues. From germline, CDR1 is LNHDA and CDR2 SQIVND (reference sequence). The junction had 4 bases not matched to a gene; V was cut back by 3 bases and J by 5 bases. CDR3 sequence: CASSMGQYDQPQHF. CDR3 sequence (DNA): TGTGCCAGTAGTATGGGACAGTATGATCAGCCCCAGCATTTT.

This chain links TRBV10-3 with TRBJ1-5, with D possibly matching TRBD1 (5 bases). CDR3 length: 13 amino acids. Germline CDR1 reads ENHRY; CDR2 reads SYGVKD. V was cut by 5 bases and J by 4 bases, with 9 bases left in between. The CDR3 reads CAISQGLNQPQHF. CDR3 coding DNA: TGTGCCATCAGTCAGGGCCTGAATCAGCCCCAGCATTTT.

This clonotype was counted between two and nine times. This chain's CDR3 is CASSPDIYGYTF. CDR3 DNA: TGTGCCAGTAGTCCAGACATCTATGGCTACACCTTC. The V gene is TRBV19, the J gene TRBJ1-2, with D unclear. CDR1 LNHDA and CDR2 SQIVND come from the germline V gene (reference sequence). The CDR3 contains 12 residues. Trimming left V 5 bases short and J 4 bases short, with 8 bases between.

V usage is TRBV7-2 and J usage is TRBJ2-7, with a possible D match to TRBD1 (5 bases). Deletions cut 5 bases from V and 4 bases from J, with 15 bases between. The CDR3 covers 14 residues. Germline V gene sequence: CDR1 SGHTA, CDR2 FQGNSA. CDR3 coding DNA: TGTGCCAGCAGCCCCCGGCAGGGTCCGTACGAGCAGTACTTC. Protein product: CASSPRQGPYEQYF.

This clonotype has just a few counts. V usage is TRBV4-1 and J usage is TRBJ1-6; the D gene is possibly TRBD1 (6 bases). The ends were cut back, 0 bases at V and 5 bases at J, with 11 bases in the middle. The CDR3 spans 16 residues. The germline V gene encodes CDR1 MGHRA and CDR2 YSYEKL. As DNA, the CDR3 is TGCGCCAGCAGCCAAGATAGGGGGGATGATAATTCACCCCTCCACTTT. Translating gives CASSQDRGDDNSPLHF.

The V gene is TRBV6-1, the J gene TRBJ2-5; D not resolved. Germline assignment: CDR1 MNHNS and CDR2 SASEGT. This CDR3 region has 13 residues. V was shortened by 6 bases and J by 1 base, with 9 bases between the two germline ends. CDR3 DNA sequence: TGTGCCAGCAGCCACGTCCGCCAAGAGACCCAGTACTTC. Amino acids: CASSHVRQETQYF.

DNA for the CDR3: TGTGCCAGCAGCTCGGACAGGGAAGGAGCCTACTCACCCCTCCACTTT. Its protein product is CASSSDREGAYSPLHF. This sequence joins TRBV7-9 and TRBJ1-6; 8 nucleotides line up with TRBD1. The V segment lost 4 bases and the J segment 10 bases; nucleotides outside the gene matches: 12. CDR3 length: 16 amino acids. Per germline, CDR1 SEHNR and CDR2 FQNEAQ (reference sequence).